Listed below are T cell receptor beta chains from one sample, sequenced in a study of breast tumors, draining lymph nodes, adjacent tissues. TCRdb itself ran the multiplex PCR reads through MiXCR, one entry per CDR3 protein. In the table there are about 230,000 distinct CDR3 sequences, approximately 31% of which are singletons. The sequenced sample consisted of axillary lymph node tissue. These receptors originate from a female donor with breast cancer. Some clones in this sample may be carry-over from other donors' samples. Each CDR3 is given with its conserved first and last residue.

V gene	J gene	CDR3 length	CDR3 protein
TRBV6-5	TRBJ1-2	13	CASRLTPTYGYTF
TRBV20-1	TRBJ1-1	17	CSARPRQGGILNTEAFF
TRBV9	TRBJ1-1	15	CASGPHLTGNTEAFF
TRBV4-1	TRBJ2-6	18	CASSQHRFVESGANVLTF
TRBV29-1	TRBJ2-7	13	CSSVAGGPWEQYF
TRBV20-1	TRBJ2-7	13	CSAREGTSYEQYF
TRBV24-1	TRBJ2-2	15	CATSQTSANTGELFF
TRBV5-6	TRBJ1-1	14	CASSFWSRNTEAFF
TRBV9	TRBJ2-6	8	CASSTRTF
TRBV6-6	TRBJ2-3	15	CASSYSGTSTDTQYF
TRBV25-1	TRBJ2-1	14	CASSAPFVHNEQFF
TRBV5-1	TRBJ2-7	15	CASSPDLAGKDEQYF
TRBV9	TRBJ2-7	13	CASSVAWDSEQYF
TRBV29-1	TRBJ1-1	14	CSVTGTGVFAEAFF
TRBV30	TRBJ1-2	12	CAWREANYGYTF
TRBV2	TRBJ2-5	15	CASSDTRSGGETQYF